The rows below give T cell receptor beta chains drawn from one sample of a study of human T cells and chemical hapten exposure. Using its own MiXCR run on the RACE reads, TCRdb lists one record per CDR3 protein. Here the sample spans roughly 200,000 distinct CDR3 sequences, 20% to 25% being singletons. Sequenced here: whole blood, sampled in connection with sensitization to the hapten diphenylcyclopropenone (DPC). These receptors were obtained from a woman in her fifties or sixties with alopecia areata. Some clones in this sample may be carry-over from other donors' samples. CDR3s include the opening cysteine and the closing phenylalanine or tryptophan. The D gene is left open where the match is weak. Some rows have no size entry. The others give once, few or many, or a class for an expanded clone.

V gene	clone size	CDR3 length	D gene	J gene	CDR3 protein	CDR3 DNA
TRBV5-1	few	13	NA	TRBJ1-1	CASSWDVNTEAFF	TGCGCCAGCAGCTGGGATGTGAACACTGAAGCTTTCTTT
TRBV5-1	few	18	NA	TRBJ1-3	CASSSSGQTPLSGNTIYF	TGCGCCAGCAGCTCCTCTGGACAGACGCCGCTCTCTGGAAACACCATATATTTT
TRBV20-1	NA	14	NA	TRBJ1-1	CSARATEANAEAFF	TGCAGTGCTAGAGCTACAGAGGCTAACGCTGAAGCTTTCTTT
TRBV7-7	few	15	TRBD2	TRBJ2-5	CASSLGLAAKETQYF	TGTGCTAGCAGCTTGGGACTAGCGGCCAAAGAGACCCAGTACTTC
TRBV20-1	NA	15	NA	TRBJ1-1	CSAGPTGNPNTEAFF	TGCAGTGCTGGACCAACCGGGAACCCGAACACTGAAGCTTTCTTT
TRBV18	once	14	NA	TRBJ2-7	CASSLSGRENEQYF	TGTGCCAGCTCACTCTCGGGACGAGAGAACGAGCAGTACTTC
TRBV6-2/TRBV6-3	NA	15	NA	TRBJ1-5	CASSLQGPINQPQHF	TGTGCCAGCAGTCTTCAGGGTCCCATTAATCAGCCCCAGCATTTT
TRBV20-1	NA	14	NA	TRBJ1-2	CSARDSSVNYGYTF	TGCAGTGCTAGAGATTCTTCTGTTAACTATGGCTACACCTTC
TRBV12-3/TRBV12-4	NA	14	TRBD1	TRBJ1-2	CASRRDRVSYGYTF	TGTGCCAGCAGACGAGACAGGGTGAGCTATGGCTACACCTTC
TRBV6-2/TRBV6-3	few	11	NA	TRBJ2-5	CASSDRQTQYF	TGTGCCAGCAGTGACCGACAGACCCAGTACTTC
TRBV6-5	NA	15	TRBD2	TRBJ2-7	CASSYSTAGEDEQYF	TGTGCCAGCAGTTACTCCACCGCGGGAGAAGACGAGCAGTACTTC
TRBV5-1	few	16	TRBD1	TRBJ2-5	CASSLSGTGVIETQYF	TGCGCCAGCAGCTTGTCCGGGACAGGGGTGATAGAGACCCAGTACTTC
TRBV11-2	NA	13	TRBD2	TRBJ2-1	CASSLDRGEPQFF	TGTGCCAGCAGCTTAGATCGGGGGGAACCGCAGTTCTTC
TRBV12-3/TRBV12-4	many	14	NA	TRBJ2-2	CASSLGLDTGELFF	TGTGCCAGCAGTTTAGGACTAGATACCGGGGAGCTGTTTTTT
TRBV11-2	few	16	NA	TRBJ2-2	CASSSSRERDTGELFF	TGTGCCAGCAGCTCCTCCCGGGAGAGGGACACCGGGGAGCTGTTTTTT
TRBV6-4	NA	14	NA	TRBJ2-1	CASSTLQGYNEQFF	TGTGCCAGCAGTACACTACAGGGTTACAATGAGCAGTTCTTC
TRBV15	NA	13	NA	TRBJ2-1	CATSARPGDEQFF	TGTGCCACCAGCGCCCGACCGGGGGATGAGCAGTTCTTC
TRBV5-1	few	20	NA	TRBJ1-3	CASSPGAGLTSATSGNTIYF	TGCGCCAGCAGCCCGGGGGCCGGACTGACCTCCGCGACCTCTGGAAACACCATATATTTT
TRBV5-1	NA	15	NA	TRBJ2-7	CASSLVAVQMNEQYF	TGCGCCAGCAGCTTGGTTGCGGTACAGATGAACGAGCAGTACTTC
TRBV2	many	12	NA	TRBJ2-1	CASSVRDGNPFF	TGTGCCAGCAGTGTAAGGGACGGGAACCCGTTCTTC
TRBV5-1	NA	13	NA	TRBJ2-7	CASSLDGGDKQYF	TGCGCCAGCAGCTTGGATGGGGGGGACAAGCAGTACTTC
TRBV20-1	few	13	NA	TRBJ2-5	CSAILQGTETQYF	TGCAGTGCTATTCTCCAGGGTACGGAGACCCAGTACTTC
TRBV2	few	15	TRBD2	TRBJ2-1	CASSVLASGRGEQFF	TGTGCCAGCAGTGTGTTAGCTAGCGGGAGGGGTGAGCAGTTCTTC
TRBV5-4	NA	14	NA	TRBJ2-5	CASSLRDNQETQYF	TGTGCCAGCAGCTTGCGGGACAACCAAGAGACCCAGTACTTC
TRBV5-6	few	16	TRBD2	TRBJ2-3	CASSLVTSGSPDTQYF	TGTGCCAGCAGCTTGGTAACTAGCGGGAGTCCAGATACGCAGTATTTT
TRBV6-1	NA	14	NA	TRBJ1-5	CASSGIMGNQPQHF	TGTGCCAGCAGTGGGATAATGGGGAATCAGCCCCAGCATTTT
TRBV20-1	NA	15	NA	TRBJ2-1	CSAREGSSSYNEQFF	TGCAGTGCTAGAGAAGGGAGTAGCTCCTACAATGAGCAGTTCTTC
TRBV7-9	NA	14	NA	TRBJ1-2	CASSVGFSFYGYTF	TGTGCCAGCAGCGTAGGGTTCTCATTCTATGGCTACACCTTC
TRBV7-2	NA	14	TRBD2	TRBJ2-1	CASSLDSGYNEQFF	TGTGCCAGCAGCTTGGATAGCGGGTACAATGAGCAGTTCTTC
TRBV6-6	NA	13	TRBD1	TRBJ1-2	CASSYRDRLGYTF	TGTGCCAGCAGTTACCGGGACAGGCTTGGCTACACCTTC
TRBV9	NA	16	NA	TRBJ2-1	CASSAVGQSSYNEQFF	TGTGCCAGCAGCGCCGTAGGACAGAGCTCCTACAATGAGCAGTTCTTC
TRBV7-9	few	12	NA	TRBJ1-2	CASSLDTRGYTF	TGTGCCAGCAGCTTAGATACCAGGGGCTACACCTTC
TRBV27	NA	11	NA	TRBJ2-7	CASRVLYEQYF	TGTGCCAGCAGGGTTCTCTACGAGCAGTACTTC
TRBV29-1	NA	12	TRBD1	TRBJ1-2	CSVGQESGGYTF	TGCAGCGTAGGACAGGAAAGCGGAGGCTACACCTTC
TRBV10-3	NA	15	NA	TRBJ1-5	CAISEFSGSDQPQHF	TGTGCCATCAGTGAGTTTTCAGGGAGTGATCAGCCCCAGCATTTT
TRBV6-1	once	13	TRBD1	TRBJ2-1	CASSEWDWTGQFF	TGTGCCAGCAGTGAATGGGATTGGACAGGGCAGTTCTTC
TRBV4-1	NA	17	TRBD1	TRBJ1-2	CASSQDQGTGATYGYTF	TGCGCCAGCAGCCAAGATCAGGGGACAGGGGCCACCTATGGCTACACCTTC
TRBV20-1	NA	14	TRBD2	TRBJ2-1	CSAVEWGGFDEQFF	TGCAGTGCTGTAGAGTGGGGGGGGTTCGATGAGCAGTTCTTC
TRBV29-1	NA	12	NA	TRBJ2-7	CSVQSWGDEQYF	TGCAGCGTTCAAAGCTGGGGTGACGAGCAGTACTTC
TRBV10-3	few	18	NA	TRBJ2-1	CAISGTKQGPSSYNEQFF	TGTGCCATCAGCGGCACAAAACAGGGTCCTAGCTCCTACAATGAGCAGTTCTTC